This T cell receptor beta chain comes out of a study of T-cell reconstitution after alpha-beta-depleted transplantation in children. Germline values: CDR1 SGHNT, CDR2 YENEEA. V lost 0 bases to trimming and J lost 4 bases, with 5 bases between them. The CDR3 spans 13 residues. This clonotype was counted between two and nine times. The TCRbeta library incorporated unique molecular identifiers. Using its own MiXCR run on the PCR reads, TCRdb lists one record per CDR3 protein. The sample carries 150,000 to 200,000 distinct CDR3 sequences, roughly 15% recorded once. Material: PBMCs from the stem cell graft donor, obtained from the stem cell graft. The TCR sequence derives from a human donor who donated a stem cell graft to a child with acute lymphoblastic leukemia. V usage is TRBV11-3 and J usage is TRBJ2-3; D ambiguous. The CDR3 DNA reads TGTGCCAGCAGCTTAGATACCCCAGATACGCAGTATTTT. It is translated as CASSLDTPDTQYF.